The rows below give T cell receptor beta chains drawn from one sample of a study of cytomegalovirus exposure and HLA in healthy donors. The protocol was immunoSEQ multiplex PCR, while the TCRdb copy is restricted to in-frame clones and leaves out a portion. Of under 150,000 clones in the sample, over 70% were seen once. The sequenced material came from PBMCs. The source is a woman aged 40 to 55 in good health and CMV-seronegative. Both conserved end residues are part of each CDR3. Not all rows give a size; the values are once, few, many and, for expanded clones, a class.

v_call	j_call	clone_size	cdr3_aa
TRBV4-1	TRBJ2-1	-	CASSQPGGPYNEQFF
TRBV5-4	TRBJ1-5	-	CASSLAPGQPQHF
TRBV30	TRBJ1-2	-	CAWSVWGDSSYGYTF
TRBV5-1	TRBJ2-2	-	CASSFKGGNTGELFF
TRBV19	TRBJ2-7	-	CASSRDSGGVTSYEQYF
TRBV5-1	TRBJ2-2	once	CASSSAFGSGELFF
TRBV11-2	TRBJ2-6	few	CASMGRISGANVLTF
TRBV6-5	TRBJ2-1	-	CASRPSGGAYEQFF
TRBV5-1	TRBJ2-5	few	CASSLGSGAQMETQYF
TRBV5-6	TRBJ1-5	-	CASSLLQGKRQPQHF
TRBV11-2	TRBJ2-1	-	CASSLVAGGYNEQFF
TRBV30	TRBJ2-1	-	CAWTRPGGSYNEQFF
TRBV30	TRBJ1-5	-	CAWSVKNNDQPQHF
TRBV6-1	TRBJ1-3	-	CASRDRGIGNTIYF